This TCR beta chain was profiled in a study of T cells after yellow fever vaccination. A single record per CDR3 protein comes from TCRdb applying MiXCR to the 5' RACE reads. The sample records roughly 300,000 distinct CDR3 sequences, around 6.8% being singletons. About this clonotype: The antigen remains unidentified.

Study-wide results and caveats: It was the secondary response that reached its peak faster, day 5 versus 15, but it was weaker. Contamination of FACS-sorted repertoires by abundant clonotypes from the bulk population could occur.

Looked up from germline, CDR1 is MNHNS and CDR2 is SASEGT. The CDR3 spans 21 residues. Unmatched junction bases numbered 19, after V lost 2 bases and J lost 1 base. The source is a man aged 18 to 30 who received the YFV17D yellow fever vaccine. Sequenced here: PBMCs, sampled around 45 days after the first yellow fever vaccination. This chain uses TRBV6-1 with TRBJ2-5, with 10 positions matching TRBD2. The CDR3 DNA is TGTGCCAGCAGTGAATGGTTGGTAGCGGGGGGTATTAAAGGAGTCCAAGAGACCCAGTACTTC. It codes for CASSEWLVAGGIKGVQETQYF.